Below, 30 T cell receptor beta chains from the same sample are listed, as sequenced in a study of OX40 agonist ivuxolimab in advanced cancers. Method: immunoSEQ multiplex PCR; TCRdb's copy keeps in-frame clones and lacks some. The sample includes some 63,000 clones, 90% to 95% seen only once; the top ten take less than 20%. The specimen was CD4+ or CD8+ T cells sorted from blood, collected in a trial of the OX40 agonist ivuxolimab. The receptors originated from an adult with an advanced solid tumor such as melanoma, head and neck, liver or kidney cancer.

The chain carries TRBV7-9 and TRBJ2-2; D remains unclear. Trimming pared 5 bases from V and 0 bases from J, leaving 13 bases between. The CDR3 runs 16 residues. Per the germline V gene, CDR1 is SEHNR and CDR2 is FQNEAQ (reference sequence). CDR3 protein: CASSLQVRTNTGELFF. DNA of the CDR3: TGTGCCAGCAGCCTCCAAGTCAGGACGAACACCGGGGAGCTGTTTTTT.

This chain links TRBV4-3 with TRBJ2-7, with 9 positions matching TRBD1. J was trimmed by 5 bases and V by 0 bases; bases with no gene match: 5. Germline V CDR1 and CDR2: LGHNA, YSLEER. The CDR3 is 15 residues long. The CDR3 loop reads CASSQDLGTGNEQYF. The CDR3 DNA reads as TGCGCCAGCAGCCAAGATCTCGGGACAGGGAACGAGCAGTACTTC.

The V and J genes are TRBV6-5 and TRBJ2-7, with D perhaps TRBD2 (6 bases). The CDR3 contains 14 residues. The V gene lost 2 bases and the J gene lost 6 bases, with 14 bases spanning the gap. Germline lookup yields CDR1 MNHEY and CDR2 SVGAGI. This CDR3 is CASSYTRDWAEQYF. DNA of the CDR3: TGTGCCAGCAGTTACACCCGGGACTGGGCCGAGCAGTACTTC.

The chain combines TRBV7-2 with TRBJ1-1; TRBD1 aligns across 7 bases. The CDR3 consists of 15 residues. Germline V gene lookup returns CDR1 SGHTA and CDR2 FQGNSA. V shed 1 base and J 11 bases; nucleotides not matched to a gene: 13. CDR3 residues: CASSLERGQWFGAFF. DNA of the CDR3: TGTGCCAGCAGCTTAGAGAGGGGGCAGTGGTTTGGGGCTTTCTTT.

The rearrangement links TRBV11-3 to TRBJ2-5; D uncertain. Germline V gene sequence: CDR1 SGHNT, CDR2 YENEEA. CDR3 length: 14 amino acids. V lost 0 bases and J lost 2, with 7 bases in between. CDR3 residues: CASSLDVQQETQYF. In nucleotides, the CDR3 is TGTGCCAGCAGCTTAGATGTTCAGCAAGAGACCCAGTACTTC.

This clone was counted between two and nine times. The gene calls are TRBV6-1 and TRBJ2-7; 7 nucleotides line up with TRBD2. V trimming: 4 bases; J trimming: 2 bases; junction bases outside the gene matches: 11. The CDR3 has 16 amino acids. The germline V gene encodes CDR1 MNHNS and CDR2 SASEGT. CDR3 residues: CASSVLWTSIAYEQYF. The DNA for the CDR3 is TGTGCCAGCAGTGTTTTATGGACTAGTATCGCCTACGAGCAGTACTTC.

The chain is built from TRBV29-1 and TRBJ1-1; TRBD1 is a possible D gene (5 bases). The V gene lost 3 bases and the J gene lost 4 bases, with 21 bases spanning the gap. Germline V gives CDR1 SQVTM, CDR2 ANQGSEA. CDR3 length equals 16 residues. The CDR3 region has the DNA TGCAGCGTTGACCCATGGCCAGGCGAGGGGAGCACTGAAGCTTTCTTT. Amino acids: CSVDPWPGEGSTEAFF.

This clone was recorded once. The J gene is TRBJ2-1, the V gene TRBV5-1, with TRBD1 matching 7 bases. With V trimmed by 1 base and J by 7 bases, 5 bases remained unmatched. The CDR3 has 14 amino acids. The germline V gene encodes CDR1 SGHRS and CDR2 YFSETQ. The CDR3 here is CASSLRTGLNEQFF. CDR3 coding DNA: TGCGCCAGCAGCTTGAGGACAGGACTGAATGAGCAGTTCTTC.

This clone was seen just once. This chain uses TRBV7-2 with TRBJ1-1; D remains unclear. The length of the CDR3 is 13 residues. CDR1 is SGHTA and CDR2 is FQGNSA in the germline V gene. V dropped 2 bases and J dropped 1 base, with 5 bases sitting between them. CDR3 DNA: TGTGCCAGCAGCTTAAACCGGAACACTGAAGCTTTCTTT. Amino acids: CASSLNRNTEAFF.

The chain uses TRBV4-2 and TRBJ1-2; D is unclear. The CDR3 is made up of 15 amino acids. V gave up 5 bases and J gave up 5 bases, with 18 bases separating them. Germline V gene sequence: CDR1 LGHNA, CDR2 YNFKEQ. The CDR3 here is CASSLEAYSQYGYTF. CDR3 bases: TGTGCCAGCAGCTTGGAAGCTTACAGCCAATATGGCTACACCTTC.

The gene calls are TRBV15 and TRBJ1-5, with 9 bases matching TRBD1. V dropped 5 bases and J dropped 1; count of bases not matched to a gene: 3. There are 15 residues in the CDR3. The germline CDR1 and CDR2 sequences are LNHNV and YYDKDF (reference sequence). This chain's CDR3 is CATSVDRGSNQPQHF. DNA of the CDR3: TGTGCCACCAGCGTGGACAGGGGAAGCAATCAGCCCCAGCATTTT.

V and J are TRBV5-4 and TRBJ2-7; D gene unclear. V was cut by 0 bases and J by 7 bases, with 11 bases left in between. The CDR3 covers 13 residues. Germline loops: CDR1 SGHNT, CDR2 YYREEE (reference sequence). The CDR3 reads CASSLGDSKEQYF. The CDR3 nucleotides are TGTGCCAGCAGCTTGGGCGACTCTAAGGAGCAGTACTTC.

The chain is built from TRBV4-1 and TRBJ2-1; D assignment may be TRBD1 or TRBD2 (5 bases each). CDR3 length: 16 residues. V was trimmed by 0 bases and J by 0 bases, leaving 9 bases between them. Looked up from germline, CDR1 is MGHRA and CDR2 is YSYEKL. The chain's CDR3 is CASSQDERGSYNEQFF. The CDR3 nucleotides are TGCGCCAGCAGCCAAGATGAGAGGGGCTCCTACAATGAGCAGTTCTTC.

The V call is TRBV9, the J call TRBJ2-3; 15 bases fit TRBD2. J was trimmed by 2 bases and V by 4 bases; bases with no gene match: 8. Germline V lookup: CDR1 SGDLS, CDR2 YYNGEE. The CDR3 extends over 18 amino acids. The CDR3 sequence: CASSLEGLAGGFTDTQYF. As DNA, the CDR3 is TGTGCCAGCAGCCTAGAGGGACTAGCGGGAGGCTTCACAGATACGCAGTATTTT.

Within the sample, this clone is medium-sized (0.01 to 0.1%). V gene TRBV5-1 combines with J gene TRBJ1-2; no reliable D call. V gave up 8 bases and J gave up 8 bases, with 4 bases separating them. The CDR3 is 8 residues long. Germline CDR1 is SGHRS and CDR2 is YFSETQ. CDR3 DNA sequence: TGCGCCAGGAGGGGCTACACCTTC. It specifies CARRGYTF. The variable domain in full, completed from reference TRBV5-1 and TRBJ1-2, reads KAGVTQTPRYLIKTRGQQVTLSCSPISGHRSVSWYQQTPGQGLQFLFEYFSETQRNKGNFPGRFSGRQFSNSRSEMNVSTLELGDSALYLCARRGYTFGSGTRLTVV.

CDR3 nucleotide sequence: TGCGCCAGCAGCCAGAGGGGGGGTAGCGGGGAGCTGTTTTTT. Protein: CASSQRGGSGELFF. This chain uses TRBV4-3 with TRBJ2-2; the D gene is possibly TRBD2 (7 bases). This CDR3 contains 14 residues. Germline CDR1 is LGHNA and CDR2 is YSLEER. V lost 3 bases and J lost 7, with 12 bases in between.

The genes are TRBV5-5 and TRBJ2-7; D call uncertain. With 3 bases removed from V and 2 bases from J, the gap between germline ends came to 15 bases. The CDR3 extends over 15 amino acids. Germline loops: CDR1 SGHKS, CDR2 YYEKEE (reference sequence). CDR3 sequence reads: CASSSSRPTAYEQYF. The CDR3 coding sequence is TGTGCCAGCAGCTCCTCCCGGCCCACCGCCTACGAGCAGTACTTC. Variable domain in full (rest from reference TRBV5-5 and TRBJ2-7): DAGVTQSPTHLIKTRGQQVTLRCSPISGHKSVSWYQQVLGQGPQFIFQYYEKEERGRGNFPDRFSARQFPNYSSELNVNALLLGDSALYLCASSSSRPTAYEQYFGPGTRLTVT.

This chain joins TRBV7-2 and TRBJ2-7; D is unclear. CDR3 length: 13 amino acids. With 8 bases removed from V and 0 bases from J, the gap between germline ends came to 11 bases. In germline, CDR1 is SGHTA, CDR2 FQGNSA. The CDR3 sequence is CASESLSSYEQYF. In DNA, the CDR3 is TGTGCCAGCGAAAGCCTTAGCTCCTACGAGCAGTACTTC. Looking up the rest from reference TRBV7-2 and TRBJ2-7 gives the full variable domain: GAGVSQSPSNKVTEKGKDVELRCDPISGHTALYWYRQSLGQGLEFLIYFQGNSAPDKSGLPSDRFSAERTGGSVSTLTIQRTQQEDSAVYLCASESLSSYEQYFGPGTRLTVT.

CDR3 amino acids: CASSKEYRGYSNQPQHF. For the CDR3, the DNA is TGTGCCAGCAGCAAAGAATACAGGGGGTATAGCAATCAGCCCCAGCATTTT. The genes are TRBV21-1 and TRBJ1-5; the table's D call TRBD1 went unverified against the DNA. TRBV21-1 is a known pseudogene. There are 17 residues in the CDR3.

The chain's CDR3 is CASSLVRQTNPNTEAFF. CDR3 in DNA: TGTGCCAGCAGTTTAGTGAGACAGACAAACCCGAACACTGAAGCTTTCTTT. V is TRBV27 and J is TRBJ1-1, with a weak D call TRBD1 (5 bases). Germline CDR1 and CDR2: MNHEY and SMNVEV (reference sequence). CDR3 length equals 17 residues. The V gene lost 2 bases and the J gene lost 1 base, with 17 bases spanning the gap.

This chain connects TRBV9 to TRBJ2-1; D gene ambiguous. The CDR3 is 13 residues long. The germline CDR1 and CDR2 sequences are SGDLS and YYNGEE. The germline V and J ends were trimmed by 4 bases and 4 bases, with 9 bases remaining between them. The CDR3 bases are TGTGCCAGCAGCTCCGATGGGTACAATGAGCAGTTCTTC. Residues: CASSSDGYNEQFF.

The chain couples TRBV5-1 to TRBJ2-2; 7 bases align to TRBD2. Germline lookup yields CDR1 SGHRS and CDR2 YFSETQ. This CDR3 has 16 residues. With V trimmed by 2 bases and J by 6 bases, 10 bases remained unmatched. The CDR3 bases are TGCGCCAGCAGCTTCATTGGACTAGAAGGGGCCGGGGAGCTGTTTTTT. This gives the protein CASSFIGLEGAGELFF.

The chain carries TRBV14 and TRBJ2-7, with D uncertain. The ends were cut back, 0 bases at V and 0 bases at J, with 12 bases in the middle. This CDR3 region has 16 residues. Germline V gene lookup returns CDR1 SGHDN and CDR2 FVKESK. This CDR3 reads CASSQDPSTYSYEQYF. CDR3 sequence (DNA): TGTGCCAGCAGCCAAGATCCATCTACGTACTCCTACGAGCAGTACTTC.

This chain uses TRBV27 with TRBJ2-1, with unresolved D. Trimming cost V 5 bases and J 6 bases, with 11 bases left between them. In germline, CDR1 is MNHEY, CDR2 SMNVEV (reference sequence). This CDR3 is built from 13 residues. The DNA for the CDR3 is TGTGCCAGCAGTCCCGATCAGGTCAATGAGCAGTTCTTC. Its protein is CASSPDQVNEQFF.

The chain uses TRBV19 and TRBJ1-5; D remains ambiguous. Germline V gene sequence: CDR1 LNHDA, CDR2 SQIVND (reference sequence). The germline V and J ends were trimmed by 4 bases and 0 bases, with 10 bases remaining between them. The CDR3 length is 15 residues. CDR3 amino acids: CASSTLYGSNQPQHF. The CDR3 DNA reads TGTGCCAGTAGTACCCTGTACGGTAGCAATCAGCCCCAGCATTTT.

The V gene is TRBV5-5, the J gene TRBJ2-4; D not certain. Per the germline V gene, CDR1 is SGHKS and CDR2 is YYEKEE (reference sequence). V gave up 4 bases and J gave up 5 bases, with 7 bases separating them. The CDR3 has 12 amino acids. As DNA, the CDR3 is TGTGCCAGCAGCAAACAAGAAAACATTCAGTACTTC. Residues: CASSKQENIQYF. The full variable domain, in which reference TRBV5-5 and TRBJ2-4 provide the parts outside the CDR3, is DAGVTQSPTHLIKTRGQQVTLRCSPISGHKSVSWYQQVLGQGPQFIFQYYEKEERGRGNFPDRFSARQFPNYSSELNVNALLLGDSALYLCASSKQENIQYFGAGTRLSVL.

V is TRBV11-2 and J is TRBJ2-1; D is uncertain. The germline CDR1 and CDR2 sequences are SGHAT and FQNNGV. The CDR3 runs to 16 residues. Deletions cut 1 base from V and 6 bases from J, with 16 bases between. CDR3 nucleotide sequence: TGTGCCAGCAGCTTAGTGGCAGACCCATCTCCCAATGAGCAGTTCTTC. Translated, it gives CASSLVADPSPNEQFF.

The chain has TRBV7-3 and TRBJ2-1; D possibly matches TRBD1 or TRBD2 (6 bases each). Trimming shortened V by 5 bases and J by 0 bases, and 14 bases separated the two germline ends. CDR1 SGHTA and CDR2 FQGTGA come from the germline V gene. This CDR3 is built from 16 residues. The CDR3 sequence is CASSQRGGNSYNEQFF. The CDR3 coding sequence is TGTGCCAGCAGCCAAAGAGGGGGGAACTCCTACAATGAGCAGTTCTTC.

The CDR3 DNA is TGCGCCAGCAGCTACGGGGGGGGACCCTACTATGGCTACACCTTC. Residues: CASSYGGGPYYGYTF. This chain uses TRBV4-3 with TRBJ1-2; TRBD1 might be the D (5 bases). Trimming removed 5 bases at V and 3 bases at J, with 16 bases between. The CDR3 is 15 amino acids. CDR1 LGHNA and CDR2 YSLEER come from the germline V gene.

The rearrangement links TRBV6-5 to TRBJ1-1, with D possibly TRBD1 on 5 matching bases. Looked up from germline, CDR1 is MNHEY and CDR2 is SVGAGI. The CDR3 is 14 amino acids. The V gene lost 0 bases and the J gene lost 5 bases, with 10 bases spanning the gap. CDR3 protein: CASSYSGGPTEAFF. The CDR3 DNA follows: TGTGCCAGCAGTTACTCCGGGGGTCCAACTGAAGCTTTCTTT.